Listed below are T cell receptor beta chains from one sample, sequenced in a study of T cell responses to AZD1222 COVID-19 vaccine. Clones were sequenced by immunoSEQ multiplex PCR, and TCRdb holds only the in-frame ones, with some missing. The sample carries tens of thousands of clones, roughly 86% recorded once. Sequenced here: peripheral blood, sampled 28 days after the second AZD1222 dose. The source is an adult who received the AZD1222 COVID-19 vaccine. CDR3s include the opening cysteine and the closing phenylalanine or tryptophan. A D gene is named only where the DNA matches it firmly. Size values are once, few and many counts, or a class for expanded clones, and some rows have none.

CDR3 DNA: TGTGCCATCAGTGAGGGACAGGGGGCAGGCTACGAGCAGTACTTC
CDR3 protein: CAISEGQGAGYEQYF
J gene: TRBJ2-7
clone size: .
D gene: TRBD1
V gene: TRBV10-3

CDR3 DNA: TGTGCCAGCAGCTTAAGGGCAGGGGTTACGGATACGCAGTATTTT
CDR3 protein: CASSLRAGVTDTQYF
J gene: TRBJ2-3
clone size: .
D gene: .
V gene: TRBV7-9

CDR3 DNA: TGTGCCAGCAGCTGGAGGGGGCTGGACTATGGCTACACCTTC
CDR3 protein: CASSWRGLDYGYTF
J gene: TRBJ1-2
clone size: once
D gene: TRBD1
V gene: TRBV5-4

CDR3 DNA: TGTGCCAGCAGCTTAGATAGGGGTGGGGCTAAACTCTACGAGCAGTACTTC
CDR3 protein: CASSLDRGGAKLYEQYF
J gene: TRBJ2-7
clone size: .
D gene: .
V gene: TRBV11-2

CDR3 DNA: TGTGCCACCAGTGATCCCGGGGTGGGCCCTAACTATGGCTACACCTTC
CDR3 protein: CATSDPGVGPNYGYTF
J gene: TRBJ1-2
clone size: once
D gene: .
V gene: TRBV24-1

CDR3 DNA: TGTGCCAGTAGTATCCTCGGGGAAGGCAATCAGCCCCAGCATTTT
CDR3 protein: CASSILGEGNQPQHF
J gene: TRBJ1-5
clone size: once
D gene: .
V gene: TRBV19

CDR3 DNA: TGTGCCAGCAGCTTCGGGGGGACAGGGTCTTACGAGCAGTACTTC
CDR3 protein: CASSFGGTGSYEQYF
J gene: TRBJ2-7
clone size: .
D gene: TRBD1
V gene: TRBV3-1/TRBV3-2

CDR3 DNA: TGTGCCACCAGTGATCAGCAGGCCCCCTACGAGCAGTACTTC
CDR3 protein: CATSDQQAPYEQYF
J gene: TRBJ2-7
clone size: .
D gene: .
V gene: TRBV24-1

CDR3 DNA: TGTGCCAGCACTTTGGACAGGGTAGGCGGGGAGCTGTTTTTT
CDR3 protein: CASTLDRVGGELFF
J gene: TRBJ2-2
clone size: .
D gene: TRBD1
V gene: TRBV6-5

CDR3 DNA: TGTGCCAGCAGCCGACAGGGGCGATGGACCGGGGAGCTGTTTTTT
CDR3 protein: CASSRQGRWTGELFF
J gene: TRBJ2-2
clone size: .
D gene: TRBD1
V gene: TRBV5-6

CDR3 DNA: TGCGCCAGCAGCCACCTCCCTGGAGAGGGCACCGGGGAGCTGTTTTTT
CDR3 protein: CASSHLPGEGTGELFF
J gene: TRBJ2-2
clone size: .
D gene: .
V gene: TRBV5-1

CDR3 DNA: TGTGCCAGCAGCGATCGACAGGGAGGGGGTTCACCCCTCCACTTT
CDR3 protein: CASSDRQGGGSPLHF
J gene: TRBJ1-6
clone size: .
D gene: TRBD1
V gene: TRBV2

CDR3 DNA: TGCGCCAGCAGCTTCTCCACGGGACCCGGGGAGACCCAGTACTTC
CDR3 protein: CASSFSTGPGETQYF
J gene: TRBJ2-5
clone size: .
D gene: .
V gene: TRBV5-1

CDR3 DNA: TGTGCCAGCCCTCCTCAACTAGCGGGAAATGACAATGAGCAGTTCTTC
CDR3 protein: CASPPQLAGNDNEQFF
J gene: TRBJ2-1
clone size: .
D gene: TRBD2
V gene: TRBV6-9

CDR3 DNA: TGTGCCACCAGCAGAGATCGGGACTTTGACTCCTACGAGCAGTACTTC
CDR3 protein: CATSRDRDFDSYEQYF
J gene: TRBJ2-7
clone size: .
D gene: .
V gene: TRBV15

CDR3 DNA: TGTGCCAGTAAAGACCCAGCGGACACTGAAGCTTTCTTT
CDR3 protein: CASKDPADTEAFF
J gene: TRBJ1-1
clone size: .
D gene: .
V gene: TRBV19

CDR3 DNA: TGTGCCAGCAGTTTATTGGTCACTTCCTACGAGCAGTACTTC
CDR3 protein: CASSLLVTSYEQYF
J gene: TRBJ2-7
clone size: .
D gene: .
V gene: TRBV28

CDR3 DNA: TGTGCCAGCACCCGTGGGACAGGGGGATGGACTGAAGCTTTCTTT
CDR3 protein: CASTRGTGGWTEAFF
J gene: TRBJ1-1
clone size: .
D gene: TRBD1
V gene: TRBV2

CDR3 DNA: TGTGCCAGCGGAAGGAGGGGGGGTGGCTACACCTTC
CDR3 protein: CASGRRGGGYTF
J gene: TRBJ1-2
clone size: once
D gene: .
V gene: TRBV12-3/TRBV12-4

CDR3 DNA: TGTGCCAGCAGTGGGGGGGCTCGCTACAATGAGCAGTTCTTC
CDR3 protein: CASSGGARYNEQFF
J gene: TRBJ2-1
clone size: few
D gene: .
V gene: TRBV27

CDR3 DNA: TGTGCCAGCAGCTTGGAGGCGGGAGGGCGGGAGACCCAGTACTTC
CDR3 protein: CASSLEAGGRETQYF
J gene: TRBJ2-5
clone size: .
D gene: TRBD2
V gene: TRBV5-4

CDR3 DNA: TGTGCCAGCAGCACCACGCGGGGGAAGTTTGGTGAAAAACTGTTTTTT
CDR3 protein: CASSTTRGKFGEKLFF
J gene: TRBJ1-4
clone size: once
D gene: .
V gene: TRBV7-8

CDR3 DNA: TGTGCCAGCAGCCAAGCCCGGAGGAACACTGAAGCTTTCTTT
CDR3 protein: CASSQARRNTEAFF
J gene: TRBJ1-1
clone size: .
D gene: .
V gene: TRBV3-1/TRBV3-2

CDR3 DNA: TGTGCCAGCTCACCACCTCTTAGTGGCCAAGCAGGCTACGAGCAGTACTTC
CDR3 protein: CASSPPLSGQAGYEQYF
J gene: TRBJ2-7
clone size: .
D gene: .
V gene: TRBV18

CDR3 DNA: TGTGCCAGCAGCTTAGGGGGAGTGGGCCTGATTTCGCAGTATTTT
CDR3 protein: CASSLGGVGLISQYF
J gene: TRBJ2-3
clone size: .
D gene: .
V gene: TRBV11-2

CDR3 DNA: TGTGCCACCAGCAGCGACAGGGGGCAATATTCACCCCTCCACTTT
CDR3 protein: CATSSDRGQYSPLHF
J gene: TRBJ1-6
clone size: .
D gene: TRBD1
V gene: TRBV15

CDR3 DNA: TGTGCCAGCAGCGCGAGGGGGCCCGTCGGGCAGCCCCAGCATTTT
CDR3 protein: CASSARGPVGQPQHF
J gene: TRBJ1-5
clone size: .
D gene: TRBD1
V gene: TRBV5-6

CDR3 DNA: TGTGCCAGCAGGCGCAAACCGGACAGCCAGGATGAAGCTTTCTTT
CDR3 protein: CASRRKPDSQDEAFF
J gene: TRBJ1-1
clone size: .
D gene: .
V gene: TRBV27

CDR3 DNA: TGTGCCAGCAGTTTATCCGCCGGTGAGGGGGGGGATACGCAGTATTTT
CDR3 protein: CASSLSAGEGGDTQYF
J gene: TRBJ2-3
clone size: .
D gene: .
V gene: TRBV28

CDR3 DNA: TGTGCCAGTAGTGCCTTAGCGGGAGGGCCGGGGGAGACCCAGTACTTC
CDR3 protein: CASSALAGGPGETQYF
J gene: TRBJ2-5
clone size: .
D gene: TRBD2
V gene: TRBV19

CDR3 DNA: TGTGCCACCAGTCCGACAGGGGGTTCAAATCAGCCCCAGCATTTT
CDR3 protein: CATSPTGGSNQPQHF
J gene: TRBJ1-5
clone size: .
D gene: TRBD1
V gene: TRBV24-1

CDR3 DNA: TGTGCCAGCAGCTCTACTAGCGGGAGGATGGATGAGCAGTTCTTC
CDR3 protein: CASSSTSGRMDEQFF
J gene: TRBJ2-1
clone size: .
D gene: TRBD2
V gene: TRBV7-2

CDR3 DNA: TGTGCCAGCAGTCGTGCGGGGCGATCAGGGGAGCAGTACTTC
CDR3 protein: CASSRAGRSGEQYF
J gene: TRBJ2-7
clone size: .
D gene: .
V gene: TRBV6-5

CDR3 DNA: TGTGCCAGCAGTCCCCGACCCCCGAGGGACGAAAAACTGTTTTTT
CDR3 protein: CASSPRPPRDEKLFF
J gene: TRBJ1-4
clone size: .
D gene: .
V gene: TRBV28

CDR3 DNA: TGTGCCAGCAGCGTAGGACGGAACTCTTACGAGCAGTACTTC
CDR3 protein: CASSVGRNSYEQYF
J gene: TRBJ2-7
clone size: .
D gene: .
V gene: TRBV9

CDR3 DNA: TGCGCCAGCAGCCACGGGACAGGGTACTACGAGCAGTACTTC
CDR3 protein: CASSHGTGYYEQYF
J gene: TRBJ2-7
clone size: .
D gene: TRBD1
V gene: TRBV4-1

CDR3 DNA: TGTGCCACCGACGGGGGGGGATATTCACCCCTCCACTTT
CDR3 protein: CATDGGGYSPLHF
J gene: TRBJ1-6
clone size: .
D gene: .
V gene: TRBV6-5

CDR3 DNA: TGTGCCAGCAGTGGACCTCCCTCCTACGAGCAGTACTTC
CDR3 protein: CASSGPPSYEQYF
J gene: TRBJ2-7
clone size: once
D gene: .
V gene: TRBV28

CDR3 DNA: TGTGCCACCAGCAGAGAAAGGGGGCGTGAGCAGTACTTC
CDR3 protein: CATSRERGREQYF
J gene: TRBJ2-7
clone size: .
D gene: TRBD1
V gene: TRBV15

CDR3 DNA: TGTGCCAGCAGCCCCCCGACTCGCGGGGAGCAGTTCTTC
CDR3 protein: CASSPPTRGEQFF
J gene: TRBJ2-1
clone size: .
D gene: .
V gene: TRBV5-4

CDR3 DNA: TGTGCCTGGAAGATGGGGAGCGGGGAGCAGTACTTC
CDR3 protein: CAWKMGSGEQYF
J gene: TRBJ2-7
clone size: few
D gene: .
V gene: TRBV30

CDR3 DNA: TGTGCCACCAGCAGAGATCCGACCGGAGCAGATACGCAGTATTTT
CDR3 protein: CATSRDPTGADTQYF
J gene: TRBJ2-3
clone size: .
D gene: .
V gene: TRBV15

CDR3 DNA: TGTGCCAGCACCCACACCCGAAGAAGACAGGGCACTAGCACAGATACGCAGTATTTT
CDR3 protein: CASTHTRRRQGTSTDTQYF
J gene: TRBJ2-3
clone size: .
D gene: TRBD1
V gene: TRBV5-6

CDR3 DNA: TGCGCCAGCAGCTCGGGGGACAGCCTGGGGGAGCAGTACTTC
CDR3 protein: CASSSGDSLGEQYF
J gene: TRBJ2-7
clone size: .
D gene: .
V gene: TRBV5-1

CDR3 DNA: TGTGCCAGCGGACCTGTCGTTACCCGCAGGGCGAATGAGCAGTTCTTC
CDR3 protein: CASGPVVTRRANEQFF
J gene: TRBJ2-1
clone size: once
D gene: .
V gene: TRBV27

CDR3 DNA: TGTGCCAGCAGCCCAGAGGGAGGGAGGGGAGACATTCAGTACTTC
CDR3 protein: CASSPEGGRGDIQYF
J gene: TRBJ2-4
clone size: .
D gene: TRBD2
V gene: TRBV9

CDR3 DNA: TGTGCCAGTAGTAATCGAGTCCCCACCTTC
CDR3 protein: CASSNRVPTF
J gene: TRBJ1-2
clone size: .
D gene: .
V gene: TRBV19

CDR3 DNA: TGTGCCAGCAGCCCCCCGGGAGGCCGACCAAACACCATATATTTT
CDR3 protein: CASSPPGGRPNTIYF
J gene: TRBJ1-3
clone size: few
D gene: .
V gene: TRBV3-1/TRBV3-2

CDR3 DNA: TGTGCCAGCAGTTTAGCCTTACTTCAACCCACTGAAGCTTTCTTT
CDR3 protein: CASSLALLQPTEAFF
J gene: TRBJ1-1
clone size: .
D gene: .
V gene: TRBV28

CDR3 DNA: TGTGCCTGGACAGGCTCCTACGAGCAGTACTTC
CDR3 protein: CAWTGSYEQYF
J gene: TRBJ2-7
clone size: .
D gene: .
V gene: TRBV30

CDR3 DNA: TGTGCCAGCAGGACCGGGACAGGGAAGATCGGGGAGCTGTTTTTT
CDR3 protein: CASRTGTGKIGELFF
J gene: TRBJ2-2
clone size: .
D gene: TRBD1
V gene: TRBV28

CDR3 DNA: TGTGCCAGCAGTGAAAAACAGGGGGACACCGGGGAGCTGTTTTTT
CDR3 protein: CASSEKQGDTGELFF
J gene: TRBJ2-2
clone size: .
D gene: TRBD1
V gene: TRBV6-4

CDR3 DNA: TGTGCCAGCCGGGACAGGGGGACCGGGGAGCTGTTTTTT
CDR3 protein: CASRDRGTGELFF
J gene: TRBJ2-2
clone size: .
D gene: TRBD1
V gene: TRBV19